Given below is one T cell receptor beta chain in context. Its antigen is as yet unknown. The sample belongs to a study of cytomegalovirus exposure and HLA in healthy donors. Study as a whole: Earlier findings included 117 million unique TCR beta sequences obtained from some 180 million T cells.

The CDR3 is 13 residues long. Trimming took 7 bases from V and 13 from J, leaving 20 bases between them. The germline CDR1 and CDR2 sequences are MNHNY and SVGAGI (reference sequence). Notes on the study in general: Presence/absence analyses rested on an assumption that sequencing depth was roughly uniform across donors.

This PCR relied on a set of 60 Vbeta primers and 13 Jbeta primers. Sequencing was performed with immunoSEQ multiplex PCR; in TCRdb, only in-frame clones are kept and a portion is missing. Reported are approximately 75,000 clones; the ten largest clones contain 4% to 6%. V is TRBV6-6 and J is TRBJ2-1; D possibly corresponds to TRBD2 (5 bases). The sequence derives from a man aged 40-49 years in good health and CMV-seronegative. The source material was PBMCs. This CDR3 is CASNPAGLADQFF. The CDR3 DNA sequence: TGTGCCAGCAACCCCGCGGGCCTAGCCGATCAGTTCTTC.